This record covers a single TCR beta chain. The antigen is unknown. The data were obtained in a study of cytomegalovirus exposure and HLA in healthy donors. Study findings and constraints: An analysis that came later showed most CMV-associated TCR beta chains appearing HLA-restricted. Later genetic work tied a missense DCLRE1C variant to beta-chain V and J trimming. What TCR beta sequences reportedly achieved was accurate prediction of HLA-A and HLA-B alleles in most subjects. Overall, approximately 150 TCR beta chains were annotated as cytomegalovirus-associated.

13 Jbeta primers and 60 Vbeta primers were used for the PCR. Measured with immunoSEQ multiplex PCR; TCRdb has only the in-frame clones, and not every one. The sample shows roughly 120,000 clones, about 72% of them seen only once. The V gene lost 4 bases and the J gene lost 1 base, with 8 bases spanning the gap. Germline V lookup: CDR1 MDHEN, CDR2 SYDVKM. This CDR3 is 14 amino acids long. The chain has TRBV28 and TRBJ1-3; D is unresolved. The sequence was obtained from a man aged 45 to 65 in good health and CMV-seropositive. Sequenced input: PBMCs. CDR3 coding DNA: TGTGCCAGCAGTTCGGGTTTTTCTGGAAACACCATATATTTT. This translates into CASSSGFSGNTIYF.